This passage covers 15 T cell receptor beta chains from one sample sequenced in a study of hypomethylating agent response in myelodysplastic syndrome. Data came from immunoSEQ multiplex PCR; TCRdb stores just in-frame clones and leaves some out. Here the sample spans thousands of clones, approximately 80% being singletons. The sample in question was bone marrow, obtained before or after starting hypomethylating agent treatment for myelodysplastic syndrome (not recorded which). All receptors derive from a human donor with myelodysplastic syndrome.

The J gene is TRBJ2-7, the V gene TRBV13; 10 bases match TRBD1. CDR3 length: 14 amino acids. V lost 4 bases to trimming and J lost 2 bases; unmatched junction nucleotides: 2. Germline V lookup: CDR1 PRHDT, CDR2 FYEKMQ (reference sequence). CDR3 sequence: CASSSGTGAYEQYF. The DNA for the CDR3 is TGTGCCAGCAGCTCGGGGACAGGGGCCTACGAGCAGTACTTC.

The chain employs TRBV2 and TRBJ1-1; D uncertain. CDR3 length: 16 residues. Germline loops: CDR1 SNHLY, CDR2 FYNNEI. Trimming pared 0 bases from V and 0 bases from J, leaving 11 bases between. The CDR3 here is CASSEALRLMNTEAFF. The CDR3 DNA is TGTGCCAGCAGTGAAGCGCTTCGGCTTATGAACACTGAAGCTTTCTTT.

V and J are TRBV7-7 and TRBJ2-5, with D perhaps assigned TRBD1 or TRBD2 (7 bases each). V was trimmed by 4 bases and J by 0 bases, leaving 12 bases between them. The CDR3 loop spans 15 amino acids. Germline loops: CDR1 SSHAT, CDR2 FNYEAQ (reference sequence). The CDR3 DNA reads TGTGCCAGCAGCTGGCAGGGGGGGAACCAAGAGACCCAGTACTTC. This codes for CASSWQGGNQETQYF.

V is TRBV14 and J is TRBJ1-2; weak D call: TRBD1 (5 bases). The V end lost 2 bases, the J end lost 7 bases, and 20 bases lay between the germline ends. In germline, CDR1 is SGHDN, CDR2 FVKESK. This CDR3 is 16 amino acids long. CDR3 sequence (DNA): TGTGCCAGCAGCCAAAGAGAAGGGAGGGGCGACCTTGGCTACACCTTC. Protein: CASSQREGRGDLGYTF.

The rearrangement uses TRBV6-1 and TRBJ1-1; tentatively, D is TRBD1 (5 bases). The germline V and J ends were trimmed by 3 bases and 5 bases, with 10 bases remaining between them. Germline V CDR1 and CDR2: MNHNS, SASEGT. The CDR3 totals 13 residues. CDR3 protein: CASSDQGGTEAFF. CDR3 bases: TGTGCCAGCAGTGATCAGGGAGGGACTGAAGCTTTCTTT.

The chain is built from TRBV29-1 and TRBJ2-5; no reliable D call. Trimming took 4 bases from V and 5 from J, leaving 11 bases between them. Germline-derived CDR1 and CDR2 are SQVTM and ANQGSEA. This CDR3 comprises 12 residues. CDR3 sequence (DNA): TGCAGCGTTGTAGGTAGTAAGGAGACCCAGTACTTC. This encodes CSVVGSKETQYF.

CDR3 in DNA: TGTGCCAGTATATCGGGGTTCCTTAGCAATCAGCCCCAGCATTTT. This codes for CASISGFLSNQPQHF. The rearrangement uses TRBV19 and TRBJ1-5; no clear D. The CDR3 has 15 amino acids. V gave up 7 bases and J gave up 0 bases, with 13 bases separating them. The germline V gene encodes CDR1 LNHDA and CDR2 SQIVND (reference sequence).

This clone was recorded a few times. The chain couples TRBV6-4 to TRBJ2-3; 7 bases map to TRBD1. Germline trimming cut 6 bases from V and 3 bases from J; bases unmatched to any gene: 9. The CDR3 extends over 15 amino acids. Looked up from germline, CDR1 is MRHNA and CDR2 is SNTAGT. CDR3 protein: CASSPQGMKTDTQYF. The CDR3 DNA sequence: TGTGCCAGCAGCCCACAGGGGATGAAGACAGATACGCAGTATTTT.

The chain uses TRBV2 and TRBJ1-1; D is uncertain. Germline CDR1 is SNHLY and CDR2 is FYNNEI. V was clipped by 6 bases and J by 2 bases, with 16 bases between them. CDR3 length equals 15 residues. For the CDR3, the DNA is TGTGCCAGCAGGGCCGGGTACGGAAGTAACACTGAAGCTTTCTTT. It yields the protein CASRAGYGSNTEAFF.

The chain employs TRBV5-1 and TRBJ2-1; 7 bases line up with TRBD2. With 4 bases clipped from V and 7 bases from J, the junction kept 8 bases outside the gene matches. This CDR3 region has 14 residues. CDR1 and CDR2 (germline): SGHRS, YFSETQ. In DNA, the CDR3 is TGCGCCAGCAGCGGGGAGGGGTCTTGGAATGAGCAGTTCTTC. Residues: CASSGEGSWNEQFF.

This rearrangement joins TRBV5-4 to TRBJ1-1; the D is unclear. Germline values: CDR1 SGHNT, CDR2 YYREEE (reference sequence). Trimming pared 5 bases from V and 2 bases from J, leaving 16 bases between. This CDR3 comprises 15 residues. The CDR3 DNA is TGTGCCAGCAGTCGGACGGGTCCCGGAAACACTGAAGCTTTCTTT. Its translation: CASSRTGPGNTEAFF.

This chain links TRBV28 with TRBJ2-2, with D unresolved. Germline V CDR1 and CDR2: MDHEN, SYDVKM. This CDR3 has 14 amino acids. Trimming took 3 bases from V and 4 from J, leaving 9 bases between them. The CDR3 spells CASSFHQITGELFF. The CDR3 DNA is TGTGCCAGCAGTTTTCACCAGATCACCGGGGAGCTGTTTTTT.

There are a few counts of this clone. The V call is TRBV7-9, the J call TRBJ2-7; D possibly corresponds to TRBD1 (6 bases). The V end was cut by 3 bases, the J end by 8 bases, with 14 bases between. The germline gives CDR1 SEHNR, CDR2 FQNEAQ (reference sequence). This CDR3 has 13 amino acids. The CDR3 nucleotides read TGTGCCAGCAGCTTCCAGGGGACGGGGAAGCAGTACTTC. It is translated as CASSFQGTGKQYF.

Remarks on this clone: The same CDR3 can be traced to other DNA sequences in this sample. The chain combines TRBV19 with TRBJ2-7, with TRBD2 matching 8 bases. Trimming removed 1 base from V and 3 bases from J; junction bases left unmatched: 5. CDR3 size: 15 residues. Germline-derived CDR1 and CDR2 are LNHDA and SQIVND (reference sequence). CDR3 nucleotides: TGTGCCAGTAGTATAGGTCTAGCGGGCGGCTACGAGCAGTACTTC. It yields the protein CASSIGLAGGYEQYF.

The chain combines TRBV7-2 with TRBJ2-5; TRBD2 aligns across 7 bases. The CDR3 is 15 amino acids. The ends lost 5 bases at V and 7 bases at J; junction bases unmatched: 13. Germline loops: CDR1 SGHTA, CDR2 FQGNSA. The CDR3 reads CASSPQIGTTTTQYF. CDR3 DNA sequence: TGTGCCAGCAGCCCCCAGATCGGGACTACTACGACCCAGTACTTC.